This T cell receptor (beta chain) was recorded in a study of beta chain features in type 1 diabetes. Study results and limitations: Within the patient group, naive, central memory and Treg TCRB repertoires appeared more similar to each other than within healthy donors. Moderate but significant shortening of TCRB CDR3s was recorded in all four CD4+ subsets from Type 1 diabetes patients.

In the case of this clone: Its target is not known.

Germline V gives CDR1 LNHNV, CDR2 YYDKDF (reference sequence). CDR3 size: 16 residues. Unmatched junction bases numbered 6, after V lost 1 base and J lost 5 bases. Purity of each sorted population was above 95%. The sequenced template was cDNA made from the entire isolated RNA. Here immunoSEQ multiplex PCR was the method, and the copy in TCRdb shows in-frame clones only, minus some. The table records 620,000 or so clones, around a sixth of them present only once. This receptor was identified in a man aged 18 to 29 in good health. Sequencing was done on a sample of naive CD4+ T cells from blood. The genes are TRBV15 and TRBJ2-3; 10 bases fit TRBD2. CDR3 bases: TGTGCCACCAGCAGAGGCGGGACTAGCGATTTAGATACGCAGTATTTT. Translated, it gives CATSRGGTSDLDTQYF.